What follows is one T cell receptor (beta chain) and its context. As yet, its antigen is unknown. This entry comes from a study of shared clonotypes between healthy human individuals. Study-level findings and limits: Across four donors, naive CD4 shared roughly 5%, naive CD8 around 3.5%, memory CD4 about 2.4%, memory CD8 0.4%.

For every subset, genomic DNA was evenly distributed across several immunoSEQ plates. Assay: immunoSEQ multiplex PCR; the TCRdb copy retains only in-frame clones and omits some. This table holds under 550,000 clones, roughly 95% found once. From germline, CDR1 is KGHSH and CDR2 LQKENI. V lost 0 bases to trimming and J lost 7 bases; unmatched junction nucleotides: 7. This CDR3 is built from 15 residues. The source of this sequence is a woman aged 30 to 39 in good health. Sequencing input: naive CD4+ T cells sorted from blood. Specified subset: CD45RA+ positively selected. The V and J genes are TRBV18 and TRBJ1-2; 8 bases fit TRBD1. The CDR3 DNA is TGTGCCAGCTCACCACCACAGGGGGGAATTGGTGGCTACACCTTC. Translation gives CASSPPQGGIGGYTF.